This is a list of T cell receptor beta chains from one sample in a study of PD-1 blockade in classical Hodgkin lymphoma. Libraries were prepared by immunoSEQ multiplex PCR; TCRdb keeps only in-frame clonotypes and omits some of them. Found here are about 21,000 clones, roughly 89% of them singletons; the top ten hold roughly 6.1%. Sequenced input: CD8+ T cells from blood. Source of these receptors: a human donor with classical Hodgkin lymphoma. CDR3s leave out the opening cysteine and the closing phenylalanine or tryptophan. The D gene is left open where the match is weak. Clone size is not always given. Where it is, it says once, few, many or a class for expanded clones.

>.|TRBV6-5|.|TRBJ2-1
ASSYRESYNEQF
>.|TRBV7-6|.|TRBJ1-2
ASSLGGVHGYT
>.|TRBV7-8|.|TRBJ1-1
ASSFRGDAGTEAF
>.|TRBV11-2|TRBD1|TRBJ1-2
ASSGIDREGSYGYT
>.|TRBV29-1|TRBD1|TRBJ2-7
SVELRGRYEQY
>.|TRBV11-2|TRBD1|TRBJ1-2
ASSYAGTGEQLAYGYT
>.|TRBV5-1|.|TRBJ1-3
ASSPTTFPGNTIY
>.|TRBV7-2|.|TRBJ1-6
ASSFVVSPLH
>.|TRBV30|TRBD1|TRBJ2-7
AWSGTGQGFYEQY
>.|TRBV30|.|TRBJ1-3
ACTYPTIY
>.|TRBV28|.|TRBJ2-1
ASSLPSNEQF
>.|TRBV5-1|.|TRBJ1-1
ASSSFPETVRNTEAF
>.|TRBV7-9|TRBD1|TRBJ2-1
ASSPGQGGHNEQF
>.|TRBV2|.|TRBJ1-1
ASSGEMNTEAF
>.|TRBV7-8|.|TRBJ2-7
ASSLRDTYEQY
>.|TRBV27|.|TRBJ2-7
ASSLIGAPYEQY
>.|TRBV4-1|TRBD2|TRBJ2-3
ASSQVESGGAGTQY
>.|TRBV9|.|TRBJ2-1
ASSVGTSSYNEQF
>.|TRBV6-1|.|TRBJ1-1
ASSSMTNTEAF
>.|TRBV7-2|.|TRBJ2-7
ASSHTRYEQY
>.|TRBV5-1|.|TRBJ2-5
ASSLDGETQY
>.|TRBV30|.|TRBJ1-2
AWINPGVDYGYT
>once|TRBV6-5|.|TRBJ2-7
ASSPGISYEQY
>once|TRBV5-8|.|TRBJ2-1
ASSLGWNEQF
>.|TRBV5-1|.|TRBJ1-1
ASSLGSGAANTEAF
>.|TRBV6-6|.|TRBJ1-6
ASSYQGTGNSPLH
>.|TRBV7-9|TRBD1|TRBJ1-2
ASSSGQGDYGYT
>.|TRBV11-3|.|TRBJ1-1
ASSLVQGVRKPEAF
>.|TRBV6-6|.|TRBJ1-1
ASRDSATEAF
>once|TRBV11-2|.|TRBJ1-1
ASSLLGGTEAF
>.|TRBV4-3|.|TRBJ2-3
ASSQPQLECTDTQY
>.|TRBV6-5|.|TRBJ2-6
ASSYSTLSGANVLT
>.|TRBV19|.|TRBJ2-7
ASTSSPQGGEQY
>medium-sized|TRBV4-1|TRBD1|TRBJ2-7
ASSLDRAYEQY
>.|TRBV7-2|.|TRBJ2-7
ASSLFGGDANEQY
>once|TRBV9|.|TRBJ2-2
ASSIQGSGELF
>.|TRBV10-1|.|TRBJ1-1
ASSDGARNTEAF
>.|TRBV5-5|.|TRBJ2-1
ASSFATGPYNEQF
>.|TRBV27|.|TRBJ2-3
ASSLYLAATDTQY
>once|TRBV6-5|.|TRBJ2-7
ASSYQVGGEQY
>.|TRBV10-2|.|TRBJ1-4
ASTQSNEKLF
>.|TRBV11-2|TRBD2|TRBJ2-1
ASSTGEGYNEQF
>.|TRBV5-6|.|TRBJ1-2
ASSLRSNYGYT
>.|TRBV4-1|.|TRBJ1-1
ASSLIPGVLAEAF
>.|TRBV4-3|.|TRBJ1-3
ASSQDIGGSGNTIY
>.|TRBV5-1|TRBD2|TRBJ2-1
ASSLGLADYNEQF
>.|TRBV4-1|TRBD2|TRBJ2-3
ASSQEGPIAGGPFTDTQY
>.|TRBV28|.|TRBJ1-5
ASSLWTMGQPQH
>.|TRBV5-1|.|TRBJ2-1
ASSLEGISYNEQF